A selection of T cell receptor beta chains follows, all from one sample in a study of blood T cell repertoires in COVID-19. Data came from immunoSEQ multiplex PCR; TCRdb stores just in-frame clones and leaves some out. This table has 150,000 to 200,000 clones, about 84% appearing once. The sequenced sample was peripheral blood. These receptors all come from a human donor in a cohort sampled during active COVID-19. Both conserved end residues are part of each CDR3. The order of the fields is J gene, CDR3 length, V gene, clone size, D gene, CDR3 DNA, CDR3 protein. A D gene is named only where the DNA matches it firmly. The listing skips clone size in some rows; elsewhere it reads once, few, many or a size class.

J: TRBJ2-7; length: 17; V: TRBV28; size: .; D: TRBD2; DNA: TGTGCCAGCAGCCGACTACTTAGCGGGGGGTCGACCTACGAGCAGTACTTC; CDR3: CASSRLLSGGSTYEQYF
J: TRBJ2-7; length: 12; V: TRBV6-2/TRBV6-3; size: .; D: .; DNA: TGTGCCAGCAGCCGGTCGGGATACGAGCAGTACTTC; CDR3: CASSRSGYEQYF
J: TRBJ2-7; length: 13; V: TRBV13; size: .; D: .; DNA: TGTGCCAGCAGCTTAGTTGGGGGGTACGAGCAGTACTTC; CDR3: CASSLVGGYEQYF
J: TRBJ2-5; length: 16; V: TRBV5-1; size: .; D: TRBD2; DNA: TGCGCCAGCAGCTTGGGTGGGACTAGCGGGCAGGAGACCCAGTACTTC; CDR3: CASSLGGTSGQETQYF
J: TRBJ2-1; length: 19; V: TRBV6-1; size: once; D: .; DNA: TGTGCCAGCAGTGAAGAGGAAACAGGGACCGACAGCTCCTACAATGAGCAGTTCTTC; CDR3: CASSEEETGTDSSYNEQFF
J: TRBJ2-7; length: 15; V: TRBV4-2; size: .; D: .; DNA: TGTGCCAGCAGCCAAGTCCATGGTAGCGGCCACGAGCAGTACTTC; CDR3: CASSQVHGSGHEQYF
J: TRBJ2-7; length: 15; V: TRBV6-1; size: .; D: TRBD1; DNA: TGTGCCAGCAGTGCAGCCGGGACAGGGGACTACGAGCAGTACTTC; CDR3: CASSAAGTGDYEQYF
J: TRBJ2-7; length: 15; V: TRBV5-8; size: .; D: TRBD1; DNA: TGTGCCAGCACCGTCCCTAGACAGGGGACGTACGAGCAGTACTTC; CDR3: CASTVPRQGTYEQYF
J: TRBJ1-2; length: 16; V: TRBV14; size: .; D: .; DNA: TGTGCCAGCAGCCAAGATCGTTTTCAGACTAACTATGGCTACACCTTC; CDR3: CASSQDRFQTNYGYTF
J: TRBJ2-5; length: 13; V: TRBV19; size: .; D: TRBD1; DNA: TGTGCCAGTAGTATGACAGGGGGAGAGACCCAGTACTTC; CDR3: CASSMTGGETQYF
J: TRBJ2-5; length: 15; V: TRBV3-1/TRBV3-2; size: .; D: .; DNA: TGTGCCAGCAGCCCGGTGATGAGACTAAAAGAGACCCAGTACTTC; CDR3: CASSPVMRLKETQYF
J: TRBJ2-7; length: 14; V: TRBV7-8; size: few; D: .; DNA: TGTGCCAGCAGCTTAAGAGGGGGTCGCCGCGAGCAGTACTTC; CDR3: CASSLRGGRREQYF
J: TRBJ1-4; length: 13; V: TRBV29-1; size: .; D: .; DNA: TGCAGCGTTCAGATTGGAGCTAATGAAAAACTGTTTTTT; CDR3: CSVQIGANEKLFF
J: TRBJ2-7; length: 15; V: TRBV10-3; size: .; D: TRBD2; DNA: TGTGCCATCAGTGATTCACTAGCGGGGGTGTACGAGCAGTACTTC; CDR3: CAISDSLAGVYEQYF
J: TRBJ2-7; length: 14; V: TRBV2; size: .; D: .; DNA: TGTGCCAGCACCAAAGGTCTGGGGCCCTACGAGCAGTACTTC; CDR3: CASTKGLGPYEQYF
J: TRBJ2-1; length: 15; V: TRBV7-9; size: few; D: .; DNA: TGTGCCAGCAGCTTAGGGCCTTTAAGGGGGAATGAGCAGTTCTTC; CDR3: CASSLGPLRGNEQFF
J: TRBJ1-2; length: 15; V: TRBV10-2; size: few; D: .; DNA: TGCGCCAGCAGTGAATTAGGCAGGGCGGACTATGGCTACACCTTC; CDR3: CASSELGRADYGYTF
J: TRBJ1-1; length: 13; V: TRBV29-1; size: few; D: TRBD1; DNA: TGCAGCGGCGACAGGGTCGGGAACACTGAAGCTTTCTTT; CDR3: CSGDRVGNTEAFF
J: TRBJ1-2; length: 15; V: TRBV15; size: few; D: TRBD1; DNA: TGTGCCACCAGCAGATCGCGACAGGGTACGGAAGGCTACACCTTC; CDR3: CATSRSRQGTEGYTF
J: TRBJ2-5; length: 16; V: TRBV5-1; size: .; D: TRBD2; DNA: TGCGCCAGCAGCTTGGTACTGGGGGGGTACCAAGAGACCCAGTACTTC; CDR3: CASSLVLGGYQETQYF
J: TRBJ2-1; length: 15; V: TRBV27; size: .; D: TRBD2; DNA: TGTGCCAGCAGTTTAAATGCGGGGGGGTTTGTTGAGCAGTTCTTC; CDR3: CASSLNAGGFVEQFF
J: TRBJ1-1; length: 14; V: TRBV2; size: .; D: TRBD1; DNA: TGTGCCAGCAGTGACGGACAGGGGAACACTGAAGCTTTCTTT; CDR3: CASSDGQGNTEAFF
J: TRBJ2-7; length: 16; V: TRBV7-8; size: .; D: TRBD1; DNA: TGTGCCAGCAGCCCAAAACCGGGACAGGGATCCTACGAGCAGTACTTC; CDR3: CASSPKPGQGSYEQYF
J: TRBJ2-7; length: 15; V: TRBV9; size: .; D: TRBD1; DNA: TGTGCCAGCAGCGTAGAGGACAGGGGGTCGGGCGAGCAGTACTTC; CDR3: CASSVEDRGSGEQYF
J: TRBJ1-6; length: 21; V: TRBV4-1; size: .; D: TRBD1; DNA: TGCGCCAGCAGCCAAGATCTTAGGAGGGACAGGCGCCGCCTATTTGATTCACCCCTCCACTTT; CDR3: CASSQDLRRDRRRLFDSPLHF
J: TRBJ2-3; length: 18; V: TRBV5-6; size: .; D: TRBD2; DNA: TGTGCCAGCAGCTTGGTCCCGGGGGGTGGGATAAACACAGATACGCAGTATTTT; CDR3: CASSLVPGGGINTDTQYF
J: TRBJ1-6; length: 13; V: TRBV3-1/TRBV3-2; size: few; D: .; DNA: TGTGCCAGCAGCCGACTGTCAAATTCACCCCTCCACTTT; CDR3: CASSRLSNSPLHF
J: TRBJ2-3; length: 17; V: TRBV19; size: .; D: .; DNA: TGTGCCAGTAGTGGGTCGACGCGGACAGAATTCACAGATACGCAGTATTTT; CDR3: CASSGSTRTEFTDTQYF
J: TRBJ2-7; length: 13; V: TRBV11-3; size: .; D: .; DNA: TGTGCCAGCAGCTTAGAGGGGGGCTACGAGCAGTACTTC; CDR3: CASSLEGGYEQYF